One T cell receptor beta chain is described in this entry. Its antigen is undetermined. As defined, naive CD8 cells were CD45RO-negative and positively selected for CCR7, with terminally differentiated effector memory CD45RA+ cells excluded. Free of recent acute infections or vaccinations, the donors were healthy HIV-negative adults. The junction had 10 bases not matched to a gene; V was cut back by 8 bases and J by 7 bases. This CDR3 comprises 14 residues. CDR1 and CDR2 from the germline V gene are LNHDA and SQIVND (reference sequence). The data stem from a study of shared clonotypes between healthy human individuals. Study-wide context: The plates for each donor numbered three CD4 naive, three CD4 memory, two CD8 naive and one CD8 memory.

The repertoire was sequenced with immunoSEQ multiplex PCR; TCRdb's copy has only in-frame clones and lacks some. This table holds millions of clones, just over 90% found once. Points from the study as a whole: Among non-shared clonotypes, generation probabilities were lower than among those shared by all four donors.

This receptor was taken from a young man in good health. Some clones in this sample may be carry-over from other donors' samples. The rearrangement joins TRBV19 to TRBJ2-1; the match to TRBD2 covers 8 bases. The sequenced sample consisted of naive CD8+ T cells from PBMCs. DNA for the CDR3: TGTGCCAGTCAGGGGACTAGTGATAAGAATGAGCAGTTCTTC. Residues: CASQGTSDKNEQFF.